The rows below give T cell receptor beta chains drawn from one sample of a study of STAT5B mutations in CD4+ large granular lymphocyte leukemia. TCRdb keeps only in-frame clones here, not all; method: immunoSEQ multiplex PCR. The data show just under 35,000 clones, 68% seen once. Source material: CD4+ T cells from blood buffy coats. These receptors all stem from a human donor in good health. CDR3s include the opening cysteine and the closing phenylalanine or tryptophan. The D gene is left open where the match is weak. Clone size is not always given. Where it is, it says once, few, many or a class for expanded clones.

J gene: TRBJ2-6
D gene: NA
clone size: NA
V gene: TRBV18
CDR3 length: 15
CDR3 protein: CASSPQGSGANVLTF
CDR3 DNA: TGTGCCAGCTCACCTCAGGGCTCTGGGGCCAACGTCCTGACTTTC

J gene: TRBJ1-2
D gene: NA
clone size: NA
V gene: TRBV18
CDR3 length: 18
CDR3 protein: CASSPQGLSTGGYYGYTF
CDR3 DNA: TGTGCCAGCTCACCACAGGGCCTTTCTACGGGGGGCTACTATGGCTACACCTTC

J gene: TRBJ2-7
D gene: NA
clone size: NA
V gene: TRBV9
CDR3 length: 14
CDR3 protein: CASSVGKGTYEQYF
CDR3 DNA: TGTGCCAGCAGCGTAGGGAAAGGAACCTACGAGCAGTACTTC

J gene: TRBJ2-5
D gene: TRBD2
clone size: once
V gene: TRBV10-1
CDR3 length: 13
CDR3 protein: CATSAGGRETQYF
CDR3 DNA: TGCGCCACCTCGGCGGGGGGCCGAGAGACCCAGTACTTC

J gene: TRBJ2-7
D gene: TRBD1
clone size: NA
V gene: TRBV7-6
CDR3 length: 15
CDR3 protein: CASSLGGQRIYEQYF
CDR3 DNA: TGTGCCAGCAGCTTAGGGGGACAGAGAATCTACGAGCAGTACTTC

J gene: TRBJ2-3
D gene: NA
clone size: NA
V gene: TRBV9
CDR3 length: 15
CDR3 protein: CASSIVGENTDTQYF
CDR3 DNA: TGTGCCAGCAGCATCGTGGGAGAGAACACAGATACGCAGTATTTT

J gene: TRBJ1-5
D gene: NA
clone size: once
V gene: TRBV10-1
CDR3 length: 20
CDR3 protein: CASSDPTRRGGRMGNQPQHF
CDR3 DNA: TGCGCCAGCAGTGATCCAACGCGCAGGGGAGGGAGAATGGGCAATCAGCCCCAGCATTTT

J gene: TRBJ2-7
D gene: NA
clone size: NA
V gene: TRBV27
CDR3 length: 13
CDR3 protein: CASSWGPGGEQYF
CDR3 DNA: TGTGCCAGCAGTTGGGGGCCCGGAGGCGAGCAGTACTTC

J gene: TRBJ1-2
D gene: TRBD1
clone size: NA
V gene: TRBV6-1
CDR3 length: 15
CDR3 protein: CASSETQTGVYGYTF
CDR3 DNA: TGTGCCAGCAGTGAAACCCAGACAGGGGTCTATGGCTACACCTTC

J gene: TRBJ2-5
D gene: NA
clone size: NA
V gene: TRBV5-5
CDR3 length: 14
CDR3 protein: CASSLNTGKETQYF
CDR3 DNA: TGTGCCAGCAGCTTGAACACAGGGAAAGAGACCCAGTACTTC

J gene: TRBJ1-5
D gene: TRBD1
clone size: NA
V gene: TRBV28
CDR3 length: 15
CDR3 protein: CASRFSGGRIQPQHF
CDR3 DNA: TGTGCCAGCAGGTTCTCAGGGGGCAGGATACAGCCCCAGCATTTT

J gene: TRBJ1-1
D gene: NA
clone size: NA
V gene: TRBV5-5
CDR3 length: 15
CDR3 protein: CASSKPTGMNTEAFF
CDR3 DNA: TGTGCCAGCAGCAAACCGACAGGAATGAACACTGAAGCTTTCTTT

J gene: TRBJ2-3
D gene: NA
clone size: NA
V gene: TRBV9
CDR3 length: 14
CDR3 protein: CASSAATYTDTQYF
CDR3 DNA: TGTGCCAGCAGCGCCGCAACCTACACAGATACGCAGTATTTT

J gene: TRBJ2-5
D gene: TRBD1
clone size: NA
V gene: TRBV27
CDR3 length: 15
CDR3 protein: CASSQGQGEGETQYF
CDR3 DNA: TGTGCCAGCAGTCAAGGACAGGGTGAGGGGGAGACCCAGTACTTC

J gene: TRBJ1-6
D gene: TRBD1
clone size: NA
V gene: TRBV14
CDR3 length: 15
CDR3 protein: CASSQAGTGGSPLHF
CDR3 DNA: TGTGCCAGCAGCCAAGCTGGGACAGGCGGTTCACCCCTCCACTTT

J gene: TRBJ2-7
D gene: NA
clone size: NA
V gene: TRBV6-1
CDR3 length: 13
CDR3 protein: CATGGGRAYEQYF
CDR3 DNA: TGTGCCACCGGGGGTGGCAGGGCCTACGAGCAGTACTTC